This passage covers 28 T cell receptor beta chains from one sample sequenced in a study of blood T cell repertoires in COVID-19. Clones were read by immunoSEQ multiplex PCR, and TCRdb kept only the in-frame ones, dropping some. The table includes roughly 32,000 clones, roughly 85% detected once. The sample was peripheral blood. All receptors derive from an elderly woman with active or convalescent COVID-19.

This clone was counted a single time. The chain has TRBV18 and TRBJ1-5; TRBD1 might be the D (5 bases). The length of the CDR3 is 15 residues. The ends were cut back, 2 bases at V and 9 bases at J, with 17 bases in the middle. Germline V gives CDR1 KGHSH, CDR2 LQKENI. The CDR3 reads CASSPRQLDQWPQHF. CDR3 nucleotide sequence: TGTGCCAGCTCACCAAGACAGCTCGATCAATGGCCCCAGCATTTT.

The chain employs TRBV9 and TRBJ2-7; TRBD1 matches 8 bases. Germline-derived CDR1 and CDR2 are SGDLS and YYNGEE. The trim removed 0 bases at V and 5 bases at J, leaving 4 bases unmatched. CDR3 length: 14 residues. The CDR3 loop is CASSVGTGRHEQYF. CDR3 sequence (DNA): TGTGCCAGCAGCGTAGGGACAGGGCGACACGAGCAGTACTTC.

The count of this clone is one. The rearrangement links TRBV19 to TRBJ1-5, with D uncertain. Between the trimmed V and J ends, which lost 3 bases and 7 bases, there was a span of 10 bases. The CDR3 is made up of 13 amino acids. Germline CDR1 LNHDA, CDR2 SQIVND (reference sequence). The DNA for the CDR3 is TGTGCCAGTAGTATCTCCGGAGGCCAGCCCCAGCATTTT. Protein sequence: CASSISGGQPQHF.

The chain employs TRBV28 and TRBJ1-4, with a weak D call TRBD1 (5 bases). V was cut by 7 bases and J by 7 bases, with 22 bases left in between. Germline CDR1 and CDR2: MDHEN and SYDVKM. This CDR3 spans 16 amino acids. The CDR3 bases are TGTGCCAGCATCCAGCGTGGGGGGACGGAATTTGAAAAACTGTTTTTT. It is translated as CASIQRGGTEFEKLFF. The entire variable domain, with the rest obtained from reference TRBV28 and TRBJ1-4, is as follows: DVKVTQSSRYLVKRTGEKVFLECVQDMDHENMFWYRQDPGLGLRLIYFSYDVKMKEKGDIPEGYSVSREKKERFSLILESASTNQTSMYLCASIQRGGTEFEKLFFGSGTQLSVL.

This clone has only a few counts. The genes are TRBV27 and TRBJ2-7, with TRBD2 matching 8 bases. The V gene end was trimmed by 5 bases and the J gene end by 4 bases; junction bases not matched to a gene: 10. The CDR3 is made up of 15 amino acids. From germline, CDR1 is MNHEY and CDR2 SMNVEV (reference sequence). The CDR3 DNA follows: TGTGCCAGCAGTGCCTCGGGGACTAGTCGGTACGAGCAGTACTTC. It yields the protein CASSASGTSRYEQYF.

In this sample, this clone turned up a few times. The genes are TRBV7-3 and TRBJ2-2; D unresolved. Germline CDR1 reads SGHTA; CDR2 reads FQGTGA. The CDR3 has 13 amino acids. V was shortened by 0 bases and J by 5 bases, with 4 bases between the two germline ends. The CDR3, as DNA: TGTGCCAGCAGCTTAACGAGGACCGGGGAGCTGTTTTTT. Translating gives CASSLTRTGELFF. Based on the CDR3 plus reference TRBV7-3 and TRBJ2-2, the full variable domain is GAGVSQTPSNKVTEKGKYVELRCDPISGHTALYWYRQSLGQGPEFLIYFQGTGAADDSGLPNDRFFAVRPEGSVSTLKIQRTERGDSAVYLCASSLTRTGELFFGEGSRLTVL.

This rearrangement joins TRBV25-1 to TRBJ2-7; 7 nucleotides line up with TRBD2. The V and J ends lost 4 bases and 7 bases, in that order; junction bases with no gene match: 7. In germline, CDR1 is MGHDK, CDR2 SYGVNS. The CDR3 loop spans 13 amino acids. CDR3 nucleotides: TGTGCCAGCAGTGGGGGAGGGCCCGGGGAGCAGTACTTC. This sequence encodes CASSGGGPGEQYF.

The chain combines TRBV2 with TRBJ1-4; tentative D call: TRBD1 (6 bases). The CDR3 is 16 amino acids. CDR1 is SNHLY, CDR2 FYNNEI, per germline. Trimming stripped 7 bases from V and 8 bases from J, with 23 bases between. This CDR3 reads CASTLEPRGSSEKLFF. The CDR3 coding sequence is TGTGCCAGCACCTTGGAACCCAGGGGATCCAGCGAAAAACTGTTTTTT.

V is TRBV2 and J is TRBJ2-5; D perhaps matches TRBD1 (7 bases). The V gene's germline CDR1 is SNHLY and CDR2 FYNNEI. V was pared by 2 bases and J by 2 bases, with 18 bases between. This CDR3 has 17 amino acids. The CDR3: CASSEYIRGRLQETQYF. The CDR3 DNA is TGTGCCAGCAGTGAATACATCAGGGGGAGGTTGCAAGAGACCCAGTACTTC.

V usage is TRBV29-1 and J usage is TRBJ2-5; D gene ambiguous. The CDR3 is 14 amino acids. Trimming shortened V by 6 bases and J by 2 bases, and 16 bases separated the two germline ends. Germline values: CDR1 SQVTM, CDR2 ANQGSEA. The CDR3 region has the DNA TGCAGCGTCGCTCCGCGAGGTGGACAAGAGACCCAGTACTTC. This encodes CSVAPRGGQETQYF. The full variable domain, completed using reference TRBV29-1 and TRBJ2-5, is SAVISQKPSRDICQRGTSLTIQCQVDSQVTMMFWYRQQPGQSLTLIATANQGSEATYESGFVIDKFPISRPNLTFSTLTVSNMSPEDSSIYLCSVAPRGGQETQYFGPGTRLLVL.

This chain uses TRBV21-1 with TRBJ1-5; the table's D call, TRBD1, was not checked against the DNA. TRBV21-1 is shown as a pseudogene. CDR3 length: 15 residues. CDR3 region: CASSRTALSNQPQHF. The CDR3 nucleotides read TGTGCCAGCAGCAGGACAGCGCTTAGCAATCAGCCCCAGCATTTT.

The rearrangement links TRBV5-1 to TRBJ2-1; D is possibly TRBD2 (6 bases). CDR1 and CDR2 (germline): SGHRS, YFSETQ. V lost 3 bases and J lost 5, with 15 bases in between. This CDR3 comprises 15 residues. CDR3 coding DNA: TGCGCCAGCAGCTCCTCCGGGACTGGCAACAATGAGCAGTTCTTC. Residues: CASSSSGTGNNEQFF. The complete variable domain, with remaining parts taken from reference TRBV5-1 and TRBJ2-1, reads KAGVTQTPRYLIKTRGQQVTLSCSPISGHRSVSWYQQTPGQGLQFLFEYFSETQRNKGNFPGRFSGRQFSNSRSEMNVSTLELGDSALYLCASSSSGTGNNEQFFGPGTRLTVL.

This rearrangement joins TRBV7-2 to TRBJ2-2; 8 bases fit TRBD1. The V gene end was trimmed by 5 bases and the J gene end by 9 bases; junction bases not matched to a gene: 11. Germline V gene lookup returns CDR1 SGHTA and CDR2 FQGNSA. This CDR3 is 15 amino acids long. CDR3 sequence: CASSPRPGGNRELFF. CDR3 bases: TGTGCCAGCAGCCCACGGCCAGGGGGCAATCGGGAGCTGTTTTTT.

The CDR3 here is CASSQETGYYGYTF. The CDR3 bases are TGTGCCAGCAGCCAAGAGACAGGGTACTATGGCTACACCTTC. The rearrangement uses TRBV3-1 (or the pseudogene TRBV3-2) and TRBJ1-2; TRBD1 aligns across 7 bases. The germline gives CDR1 LGHDT, CDR2 YNNKEL (reference sequence). CDR3 length: 14 residues. J was trimmed by 3 bases and V by 0 bases; bases with no gene match: 1.

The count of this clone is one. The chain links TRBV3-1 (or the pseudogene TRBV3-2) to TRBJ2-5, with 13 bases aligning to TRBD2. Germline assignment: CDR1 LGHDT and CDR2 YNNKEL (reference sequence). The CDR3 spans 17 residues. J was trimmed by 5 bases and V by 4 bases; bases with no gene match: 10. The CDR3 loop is CASSRGLAGVRRETQYF. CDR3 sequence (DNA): TGTGCCAGCAGCCGAGGACTAGCGGGGGTGAGGAGGGAGACCCAGTACTTC.

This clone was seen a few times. Here the CDR3 DNA reads TGTGCCAGCTCACCGCAAACGAGGGCTACTAATGAAAAACTGTTTTTT. The encoded protein is CASSPQTRATNEKLFF. The chain links TRBV18 to TRBJ1-4; D unclear. The ends were cut back, 3 bases at V and 2 bases at J, with 13 bases in the middle. The germline gives CDR1 KGHSH, CDR2 LQKENI. The CDR3 spans 16 residues. Full variable domain (outside the CDR3, taken from reference TRBV18 and TRBJ1-4): NAGVMQNPRHLVRRRGQEARLRCSPMKGHSHVYWYRQLPEEGLKFMVYLQKENIIDESGMPKERFSAEFPKEGPSILRIQQVVRGDSAAYFCASSPQTRATNEKLFFGSGTQLSVL.

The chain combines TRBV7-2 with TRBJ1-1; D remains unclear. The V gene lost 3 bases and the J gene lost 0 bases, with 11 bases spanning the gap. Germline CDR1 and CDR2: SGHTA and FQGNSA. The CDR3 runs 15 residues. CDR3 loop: CASSLLPGLNTEAFF. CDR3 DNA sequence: TGTGCCAGCAGCTTGCTTCCCGGGTTGAACACTGAAGCTTTCTTT.

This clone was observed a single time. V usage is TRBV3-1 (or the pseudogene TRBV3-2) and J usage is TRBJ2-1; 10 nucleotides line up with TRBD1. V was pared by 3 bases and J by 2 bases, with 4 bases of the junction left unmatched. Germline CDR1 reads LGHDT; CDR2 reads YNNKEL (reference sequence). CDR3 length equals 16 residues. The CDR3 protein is CASSQGGQGAYNEQFF. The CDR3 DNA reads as TGTGCCAGCAGCCAGGGAGGACAGGGGGCCTACAATGAGCAGTTCTTC.

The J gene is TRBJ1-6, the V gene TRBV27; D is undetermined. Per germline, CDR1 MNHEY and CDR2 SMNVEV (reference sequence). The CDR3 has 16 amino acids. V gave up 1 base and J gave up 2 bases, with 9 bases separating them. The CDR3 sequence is CASSLLEPTYNSPLHF. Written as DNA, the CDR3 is TGTGCCAGCAGTTTATTGGAGCCCACCTATAATTCACCCCTCCACTTT.

For the CDR3, the DNA is TGTGCCAGCAGCTCGCCGACAGACAGCTCCTATAATTCACCCCTCCACTTT. It translates to CASSSPTDSSYNSPLHF. The rearrangement uses TRBV5-5 and TRBJ1-6, with a weak D call TRBD1 (5 bases). The V gene's germline CDR1 is SGHKS and CDR2 YYEKEE (reference sequence). The CDR3 extends over 17 amino acids. Deletions cut 3 bases from V and 0 bases from J, with 13 bases between.

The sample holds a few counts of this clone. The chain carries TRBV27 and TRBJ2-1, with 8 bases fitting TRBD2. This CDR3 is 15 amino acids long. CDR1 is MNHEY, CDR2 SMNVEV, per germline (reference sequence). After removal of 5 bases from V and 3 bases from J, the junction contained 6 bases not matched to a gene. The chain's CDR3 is CASSPLGGGYNEQFF. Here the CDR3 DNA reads TGTGCCAGCAGTCCCCTCGGGGGGGGCTACAATGAGCAGTTCTTC.

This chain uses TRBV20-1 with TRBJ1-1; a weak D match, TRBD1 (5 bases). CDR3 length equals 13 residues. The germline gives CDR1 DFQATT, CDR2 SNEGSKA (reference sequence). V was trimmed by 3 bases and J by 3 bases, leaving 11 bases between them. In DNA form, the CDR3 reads TGCAGTGCTAGTGAAACGGGGGACACTGAAGCTTTCTTT. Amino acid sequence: CSASETGDTEAFF.

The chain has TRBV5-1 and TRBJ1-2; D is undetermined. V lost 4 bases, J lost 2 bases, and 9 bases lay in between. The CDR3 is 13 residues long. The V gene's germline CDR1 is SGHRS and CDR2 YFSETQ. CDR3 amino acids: CASSHTQNYGYTF. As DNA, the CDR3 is TGCGCCAGCAGCCACACACAGAACTATGGCTACACCTTC.

Here the CDR3 reads CASSSRLGAGEPQHF. Here the CDR3 DNA reads TGTGCCAGCAGTTCGCGCCTGGGGGCTGGAGAGCCCCAGCATTTT. This sequence joins TRBV28 and TRBJ1-5, with D tentatively TRBD1 (6 bases). The CDR3 sequence is 15 residues long. V was pared by 4 bases and J by 8 bases, with 18 bases between. Germline CDR1 MDHEN, CDR2 SYDVKM.

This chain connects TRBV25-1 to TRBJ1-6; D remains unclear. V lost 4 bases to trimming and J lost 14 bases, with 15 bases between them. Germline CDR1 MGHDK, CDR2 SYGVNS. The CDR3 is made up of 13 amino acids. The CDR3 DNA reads TGTGCCAGCAGTGGCCCCCAGGTTTCGTCCCTCCACTTT. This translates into CASSGPQVSSLHF.

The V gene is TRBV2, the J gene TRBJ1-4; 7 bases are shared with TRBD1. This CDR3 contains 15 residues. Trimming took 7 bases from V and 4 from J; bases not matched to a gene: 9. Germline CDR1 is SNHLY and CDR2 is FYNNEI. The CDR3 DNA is TGTGCCAGCACACCGGGACAGAGTATTAATGAAAAACTGTTTTTT. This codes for CASTPGQSINEKLFF.

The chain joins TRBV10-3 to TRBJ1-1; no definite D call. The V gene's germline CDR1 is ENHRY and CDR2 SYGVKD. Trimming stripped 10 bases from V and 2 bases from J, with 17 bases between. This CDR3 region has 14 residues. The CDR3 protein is CATSPGRDNTEAFF. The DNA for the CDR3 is TGTGCCACATCCCCGGGGAGGGATAACACTGAAGCTTTCTTT.

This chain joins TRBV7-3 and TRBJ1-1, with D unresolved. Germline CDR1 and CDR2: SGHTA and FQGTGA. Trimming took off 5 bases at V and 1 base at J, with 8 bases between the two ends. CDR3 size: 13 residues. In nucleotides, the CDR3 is TGTGCCAGCAGCCCGACAAGGAACACTGAAGCTTTCTTT. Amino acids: CASSPTRNTEAFF.